The 32 T cell receptor beta chains presented below share a single source sample, sequenced in a study of blood T cells in healthy people across ages. A second PCR of roughly 7 to 11 cycles used a sample-barcoded 5' primer and a J-beta primer mix. TCRdb analysed the 5' RACE reads with MiXCR anew, one entry per CDR3 protein. The table shows about 1 million distinct CDR3 sequences, with around 43% occurring only once. Sequencing used blood. Receptors originate from an older woman in good health.

In its sample, this clonotype was seen a few times. The chain carries TRBV15 and TRBJ2-3; D is undetermined. CDR3 size: 14 residues. CDR1 is LNHNV, CDR2 YYDKDF, per germline (reference sequence). Trimming left V 5 bases short and J 4 bases short, with 13 bases between. The CDR3, as DNA: TGTGCCACCAGCTGGGCGGAAGTGGCAGATACGCAGTATTTT. Residues: CATSWAEVADTQYF.

The sample holds a few counts of this clonotype. This rearrangement joins TRBV20-1 to TRBJ2-3; no firm D call. Per germline, CDR1 DFQATT and CDR2 SNEGSKA (reference sequence). The V and J ends lost 3 bases and 12 bases respectively, with 10 bases between them. The CDR3 spans 10 residues. The CDR3 DNA sequence: TGCAGTGCTAGCCAGCAAGTTCAGTATTTT. It translates to CSASQQVQYF.

This clonotype was picked up a small number of times. The gene calls are TRBV28 and TRBJ2-5, with TRBD1 matching 7 bases. CDR1 and CDR2 (germline): MDHEN, SYDVKM. The CDR3 contains 16 residues. Trimming cost V 4 bases and J 2 bases; bases outside gene matches: 10. The CDR3 DNA follows: TGTGCCAGCAGTTCTAGGACAGGTCCAAATCAAGAGACCCAGTACTTC. It codes for CASSSRTGPNQETQYF.

The chain recombines TRBV29-1 with TRBJ1-2; weak D call: TRBD1 (5 bases). V shed 7 bases and J shed 4 bases, with 16 bases lying between them. CDR1 is SQVTM and CDR2 is ANQGSEA in the germline V gene. The CDR3 runs 13 residues. DNA for the CDR3: TGCAGCGCGATACGGACACTGGGCTATGGCTACACCTTC. Translated: CSAIRTLGYGYTF.

The chain joins TRBV7-2 to TRBJ2-1; TRBD2 aligns across 9 bases. The CDR3 is 17 residues long. V lost 5 bases to trimming and J lost 13 bases; unmatched junction nucleotides: 21. CDR1 SGHTA and CDR2 FQGNSA come from the germline V gene. The CDR3 is CASSPGELAGVRETQFF. The DNA of the CDR3 is TGTGCCAGCAGCCCGGGTGAATTAGCGGGAGTTCGAGAGACCCAGTTCTTC.

This clonotype has more than one count but fewer than ten. The chain employs TRBV20-1 and TRBJ2-5; TRBD1 matches 7 bases. The J call may be incorrect, as the DNA end agrees better with TRBJ2-7. The CDR3 is 11 residues long. Germline CDR1 is DFQATT and CDR2 is SNEGSKA (reference sequence). CDR3: CSAPRGREQYF. The CDR3 bases are TGCAGTGCTCCAAGGGGGCGCGAGCAGTACTTC.

The V call is TRBV6-5, the J call TRBJ2-3, with D possibly being TRBD1 (6 bases). The CDR3 loop spans 15 amino acids. The V end was cut by 5 bases, the J end by 0 bases, with 12 bases between. From germline, CDR1 is MNHEY and CDR2 SVGAGI. CDR3 sequence (DNA): TGTGCCAGCAGTCAATACAGGGCTAGCACAGATACGCAGTATTTT. Translating it yields CASSQYRASTDTQYF.

This clonotype was counted only a few times. The rearrangement uses TRBV7-9 and TRBJ1-2, with 9 bases aligning to TRBD1. The germline V gene has CDR1 SEHNR and CDR2 FQNEAQ (reference sequence). With 1 base clipped from V and 6 bases from J, the junction kept 6 bases outside the gene matches. The CDR3 has 15 residues. CDR3 region: CASSLVGTGIDGYTF. In DNA, the CDR3 is TGTGCCAGCAGCTTAGTGGGGACAGGGATAGATGGCTACACCTTC.

The rearrangement uses TRBV28 and TRBJ2-1, with D hard to call. CDR1 is MDHEN and CDR2 is SYDVKM in the germline V gene. The CDR3 runs 12 residues. Trimming removed 6 bases at V and 3 bases at J, with 6 bases between. DNA for the CDR3: TGTGCCAGCAGGGCTGGCTACAATGAGCAGTTCTTC. Amino acids: CASRAGYNEQFF.

This clonotype has a count of ten or more. CDR3 amino acids: CASSLDSSGGGNTQYF. DNA of the CDR3: TGTGCCAGCAGCTTAGATTCTAGCGGGGGTGGAAATACGCAGTATTTT. The chain combines TRBV11-2 with TRBJ2-3, with 10 bases matching TRBD2. The CDR3 covers 16 residues. CDR1 SGHAT and CDR2 FQNNGV come from the germline V gene. Trimming took 0 bases from V and 7 from J; bases not matched to a gene: 7.

For this clonotype: Since a much larger clone is just one base distant, this may be a read error. This sequence joins TRBV29-1 and TRBJ2-5; TRBD1 matches 7 bases. The J call may be mistaken, given a closer DNA end match to TRBJ2-7. The CDR3 has 14 amino acids. Germline values: CDR1 SQVTM, CDR2 ANQGSEA. The CDR3 sequence: CSVAKGQRVYEQYF. As DNA, the CDR3 is TGCAGCGTTGCTAAGGGACAGAGAGTTTACGAGCAGTACTTC.

The chain has TRBV20-1 and TRBJ2-7; tentatively, D is TRBD2 (6 bases). V was cut by 5 bases and J by 2 bases, with 19 bases left in between. Looked up from germline, CDR1 is DFQATT and CDR2 is SNEGSKA (reference sequence). This CDR3 has 15 amino acids. CDR3 loop: CSAGPRGRNTYEQYF. The CDR3 DNA reads TGCAGTGCTGGCCCCCGGGGGAGGAATACCTACGAGCAGTACTTC.

This rearrangement joins TRBV7-8 to TRBJ2-5; TRBD2 is a possible D gene (6 bases). Matching the DNA end better, TRBJ2-7 makes the J call doubtful. The CDR3 sequence is 14 residues long. Germline V gene lookup returns CDR1 SGHVS and CDR2 FQNEAQ. The DNA for the CDR3 is TGTGCCAGCAGCTTCTCTCAGGGACTTCGCGAGCAGTACTTC. Its translation: CASSFSQGLREQYF.

This clonotype has more than one count but fewer than ten. The rearrangement joins TRBV12-3 or TRBV12-4 to TRBJ2-3, with 7 bases identical to TRBD2. CDR3 size: 15 residues. V was pared by 1 base and J by 4 bases, with 5 bases of the junction left unmatched. Here the CDR3 DNA reads TGTGCCAGCAGTTTAGTGGGAGGGCCGTCAGATACGCAGTATTTT. It yields the protein CASSLVGGPSDTQYF.

The chain recombines TRBV4-1 with TRBJ2-5; 7 nucleotides match TRBD2. The CDR3 extends over 17 amino acids. V shed 2 bases and J 4 bases; nucleotides not matched to a gene: 13. Germline V lookup: CDR1 MGHRA, CDR2 YSYEKL. The CDR3 nucleotides are TGCGCCAGCAGCCAAAAGTTCAACGGGAGGTTCGGAGAGACCCAGTACTTC. It translates to CASSQKFNGRFGETQYF.

The table lists this clonotype with a few counts. This chain links TRBV20-1 with TRBJ2-1, with 10 bases aligning to TRBD2. CDR3 length: 14 residues. In germline, CDR1 is DFQATT, CDR2 SNEGSKA (reference sequence). The junction had 7 bases not matched to a gene; V was cut back by 3 bases and J by 8 bases. CDR3 loop: CSASRLAGGDEQFF. CDR3 sequence (DNA): TGCAGTGCTAGTAGGTTAGCGGGAGGCGATGAGCAGTTCTTC.

This chain links TRBV27 with TRBJ2-7; D perhaps matches TRBD2 (5 bases). Germline V gene lookup returns CDR1 MNHEY and CDR2 SMNVEV (reference sequence). Deletions cut 3 bases from V and 0 bases from J, with 9 bases between. This CDR3 is 14 amino acids long. The CDR3 spells CASSFNSDSYEQYF. The CDR3 coding sequence is TGTGCCAGCAGTTTTAATAGCGACTCCTACGAGCAGTACTTC.

V usage is TRBV4-2 and J usage is TRBJ2-3; D may be TRBD2 (5 bases). Deletions cut 4 bases from V and 6 bases from J, with 17 bases between. The CDR3 sequence is 15 residues long. Per the germline V gene, CDR1 is LGHNA and CDR2 is YNFKEQ. The CDR3 loop is CASSRRRERADTQYF. The CDR3 nucleotides are TGTGCCAGCAGCCGTCGACGGGAAAGGGCGGATACGCAGTATTTT.

This chain connects TRBV29-1 to TRBJ2-5; 7 nucleotides match TRBD1. V was pared by 4 bases and J by 5 bases, with 4 bases of the junction left unmatched. The CDR3 contains 12 residues. Germline CDR1 is SQVTM and CDR2 is ANQGSEA. CDR3 residues: CSVGQGWETQYF. In DNA, the CDR3 is TGCAGCGTTGGACAGGGCTGGGAGACCCAGTACTTC.

This chain joins TRBV5-1 and TRBJ2-2; 8 positions match TRBD1. Germline V lookup: CDR1 SGHRS, CDR2 YFSETQ. The CDR3 has 14 amino acids. Trimming took 5 bases from V and 6 from J; bases not matched to a gene: 6. CDR3 nucleotide sequence: TGCGCCAGCAGAGAGACAGGGGTGGCCGGGGAGCTGTTTTTT. This sequence encodes CASRETGVAGELFF.

This clonotype was counted a few times. The CDR3: CASSPTDRVTQNIQYF. CDR3 coding DNA: TGTGCCAGCAGTCCTACGGACAGGGTCACTCAAAACATTCAGTACTTC. The J gene is TRBJ2-4, the V gene TRBV7-8; 8 nucleotides match TRBD1. The CDR3 sequence is 16 residues long. CDR1 is SGHVS, CDR2 FQNEAQ, per germline. Trimming cost V 6 bases and J 5 bases; bases outside gene matches: 12.

This clonotype was counted ten times or more. V usage is TRBV27 and J usage is TRBJ1-6; D is perhaps TRBD1 (5 bases). Trimming cost V 8 bases and J 10 bases, with 18 bases left between them. Germline CDR1 reads MNHEY; CDR2 reads SMNVEV (reference sequence). This CDR3 region has 14 residues. In DNA form, the CDR3 reads TGTGCCAGCTCCGCCCTGACAGACACCTCACCCCTCCACTTT. This translates into CASSALTDTSPLHF.

The chain carries TRBV15 and TRBJ1-5; 9 nucleotides align to TRBD1. V trimming: 1 base; J trimming: 4 bases; junction bases outside the gene matches: 11. This CDR3 contains 18 residues. From germline, CDR1 is LNHNV and CDR2 YYDKDF (reference sequence). In nucleotides, the CDR3 is TGTGCCACCAGCAGAGTTGTGCCCCGGGACAGGGAAAATCAGCCCCAGCATTTT. Translated: CATSRVVPRDRENQPQHF.

V gene TRBV6-1 combines with J gene TRBJ2-7; maybe TRBD1 (6 bases). Germline assignment: CDR1 MNHNS and CDR2 SASEGT. The CDR3 consists of 14 residues. V lost 1 base and J 6 bases, leaving 13 bases between the germline ends. Here the CDR3 DNA reads TGTGCCAGCAGTGAAGTTACAGGGATAGGCGAGCAGTACTTC. Its translation: CASSEVTGIGEQYF.

V gene TRBV20-1 combines with J gene TRBJ2-5, with a tentative D call TRBD2 (5 bases). The CDR3 consists of 15 residues. Germline assignment: CDR1 DFQATT and CDR2 SNEGSKA (reference sequence). V was clipped by 0 bases and J by 2 bases, with 13 bases between them. CDR3: CSARDRRSLQETQYF. CDR3 in DNA: TGCAGTGCTAGAGATCGGAGGAGCCTTCAAGAGACCCAGTACTTC.

The chain couples TRBV3-1 to TRBJ2-1, with unresolved D. CDR3 length equals 13 residues. Trimming took 0 bases from V and 8 from J, leaving 8 bases between them. CDR1 is LGHDT, CDR2 YNNKEL, per germline (reference sequence). The chain's CDR3 is CASSQDYLDEQFF. The CDR3 DNA follows: TGTGCCAGCAGCCAAGATTATTTGGATGAGCAGTTCTTC.

The chain employs TRBV12-3 or TRBV12-4 and TRBJ2-5, with D perhaps given as TRBD1 or TRBD2 (6 bases each). The J call may be faulty, since TRBJ2-7 better matches the DNA end. The CDR3 totals 14 residues. The CDR3 DNA sequence: TGTGCCAGCAGTTCGGGGGCAGCCTCGTACGAGCAGTACTTC. Its translation: CASSSGAASYEQYF.

A few counts support this clonotype. CDR3: CSVVFPGLGPYEQYF. The CDR3 DNA reads as TGCAGCGTGGTTTTTCCGGGACTAGGGCCTTACGAGCAGTACTTC. V is TRBV29-1 and J is TRBJ2-7, with 8 bases identical to TRBD2. CDR3 length: 15 amino acids. From germline, CDR1 is SQVTM and CDR2 ANQGSEA. With 6 bases clipped from V and 4 bases from J, the junction kept 14 bases outside the gene matches.

The chain joins TRBV3-1 to TRBJ2-3; 7 bases are a match to TRBD2. Germline trimming cut 4 bases from V and 10 bases from J; bases unmatched to any gene: 5. This CDR3 region has 12 residues. In germline, CDR1 is LGHDT, CDR2 YNNKEL (reference sequence). DNA of the CDR3: TGTGCCAGCAGCCCCCGGGAGGCACCGCAGTATTTT. Its protein product is CASSPREAPQYF.

This clonotype was seen at least ten times. The chain is built from TRBV9 and TRBJ2-5, with 7 bases lining up with TRBD1. The CDR3 runs 15 residues. The V gene end was trimmed by 1 base and the J gene end by 0 bases; junction bases not matched to a gene: 3. Germline-derived CDR1 and CDR2 are SGDLS and YYNGEE. Written as DNA, the CDR3 is TGTGCCAGCAGCGTAAACACAGGGGACCAAGAGACCCAGTACTTC. Translating gives CASSVNTGDQETQYF. Supplemented by reference TRBV9 and TRBJ2-5, the full variable domain reads DSGVTQTPKHLITATGQRVTLRCSPRSGDLSVYWYQQSLDQGLQFLIQYYNGEERAKGNILERFSAQQFPDLHSELNLSSLELGDSALYFCASSVNTGDQETQYFGPGTRLLVL.

This sequence joins TRBV7-2 and TRBJ2-1, with 8 bases aligning to TRBD2. With V trimmed by 3 bases and J by 6 bases, 10 bases remained unmatched. The CDR3 runs 16 residues. The germline V gene encodes CDR1 SGHTA and CDR2 FQGNSA. The CDR3 nucleotides read TGTGCCAGCAGCTTGTTTTCCAGCGGGAGTGTCAATGAGCAGTTCTTC. Amino acid sequence: CASSLFSSGSVNEQFF.

This clonotype was seen more than once but under ten times. The chain carries TRBV15 and TRBJ2-1; a possible D gene is TRBD2 (5 bases). The germline V gene encodes CDR1 LNHNV and CDR2 YYDKDF (reference sequence). Trimming removed 5 bases at V and 7 bases at J, with 12 bases between. There are 13 residues in the CDR3. The CDR3 sequence: CATSRGEGNEQFF. CDR3 DNA sequence: TGTGCCACCAGCCGGGGAGAGGGAAATGAGCAGTTCTTC. Together with reference TRBV15 and TRBJ2-1, the CDR3 gives the full variable domain: DAMVIQNPRYQVTQFGKPVTLSCSQTLNHNVMYWYQQKSSQAPKLLFHYYDKDFNNEADTPDNFQSRRPNTSFCFLDIRSPGLGDTAMYLCATSRGEGNEQFFGPGTRLTVL.